Sequencing of this T cell receptor beta chain was carried out in a study of CD8 T cells in Susac syndrome. Notes on the study in general: The study's TCR sequencing and HLA analysis covered a relatively small number of individuals, and the study acknowledged this.

CD8+ and CD4+ T cells from blood underwent TCR beta sequencing, which was carried out in a high-throughput format. Stable or active relapsing-remitting multiple sclerosis, untreated and meeting revised McDonald criteria, defined the controls. Germline V lookup: CDR1 SEHNR, CDR2 FQNEAQ (reference sequence). CDR3 length: 16 amino acids. Trimming removed 0 bases from V and 3 bases from J, with 15 bases in between. RNA totalling 0.5 to 1 ug underwent reverse transcription with random hexamers. By means of immunoSEQ multiplex PCR, TCR beta CDR3 spanning 54 Vbeta and 13 Jbeta underwent amplification. TCRdb analysed the immunoSEQ multiplex PCR reads with MiXCR anew, one entry per CDR3 protein. The sample includes around 230,000 distinct CDR3 sequences, 95% seen only once; the top ten take roughly 0.1%. With regard to this clonotype: The target antigen is unknown.

Sequenced: CD4+ T cells from PBMCs. The V and J genes are TRBV7-9 and TRBJ2-7; D possibly corresponds to TRBD1 (6 bases). This sequence originates from a human donor with multiple sclerosis. The CDR3 spells CASSLAGAGALYEQYF. CDR3 coding DNA: TGTGCCAGCAGCTTAGCAGGAGCAGGGGCACTCTACGAGCAGTACTTC.